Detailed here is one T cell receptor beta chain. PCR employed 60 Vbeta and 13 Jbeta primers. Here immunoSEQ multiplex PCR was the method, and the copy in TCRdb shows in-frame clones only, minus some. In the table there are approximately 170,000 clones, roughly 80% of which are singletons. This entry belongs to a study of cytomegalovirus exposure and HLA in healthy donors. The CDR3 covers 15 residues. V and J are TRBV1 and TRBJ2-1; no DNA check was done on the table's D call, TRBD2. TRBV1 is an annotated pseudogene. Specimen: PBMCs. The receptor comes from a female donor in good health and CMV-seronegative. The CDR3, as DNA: TGCACCAGCAGCCACCGGGGTTGTTGGGGCAATGAGCAGTTCTTC. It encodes CTSSHRGCWGNEQFF.